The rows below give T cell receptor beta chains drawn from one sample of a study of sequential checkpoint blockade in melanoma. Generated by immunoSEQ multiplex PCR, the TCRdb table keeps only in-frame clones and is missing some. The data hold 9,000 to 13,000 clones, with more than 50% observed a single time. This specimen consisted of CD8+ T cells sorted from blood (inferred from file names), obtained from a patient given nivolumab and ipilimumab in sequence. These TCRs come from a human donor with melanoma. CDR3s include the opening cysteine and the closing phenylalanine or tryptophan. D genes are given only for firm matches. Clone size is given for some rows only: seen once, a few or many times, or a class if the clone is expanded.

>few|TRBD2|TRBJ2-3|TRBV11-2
CASSSIAGGHTDTQYF
TGTGCCAGCAGCTCGATAGCGGGAGGGCACACAGATACGCAGTATTTT
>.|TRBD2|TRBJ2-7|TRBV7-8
CASSPVTGLAGVWQYF
TGTGCCAGCAGCCCCGTGACGGGACTAGCGGGAGTCTGGCAGTACTTC
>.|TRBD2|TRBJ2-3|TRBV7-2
CASSLRLAGYTDTQYF
TGTGCCAGCAGCTTAAGGCTAGCGGGATACACAGATACGCAGTATTTT
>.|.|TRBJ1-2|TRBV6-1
CASSTGSNYGYTF
TGTGCCAGCAGTACGGGTTCGAACTATGGCTACACCTTC
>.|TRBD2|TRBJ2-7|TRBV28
CASHGLAGVDEQYF
TGTGCCAGCCACGGACTAGCGGGAGTAGACGAGCAGTACTTC
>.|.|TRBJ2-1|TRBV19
CASRGIPGLFNEQFF
TGTGCCAGTAGAGGTATCCCGGGACTGTTCAATGAGCAGTTCTTC
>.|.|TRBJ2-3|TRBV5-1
CASSFLNRDTDTQYF
TGCGCCAGCAGCTTCTTAAACAGGGATACAGATACGCAGTATTTT
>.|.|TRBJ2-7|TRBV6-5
CASTWKETYEQYF
TGTGCCAGCACTTGGAAGGAGACCTACGAGCAGTACTTC
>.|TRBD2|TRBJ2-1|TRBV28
CASSSPPAGSYNEQFF
TGTGCCAGCAGTTCCCCTCCAGCGGGATCGTACAATGAGCAGTTCTTC
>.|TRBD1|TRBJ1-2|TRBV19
CASTILQGTGYGYTF
TGTGCCAGTACCATTCTACAGGGGACGGGCTATGGCTACACCTTC
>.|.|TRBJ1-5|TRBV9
CASSVSGGAGQPQHF
TGTGCCAGCAGCGTATCGGGGGGCGCAGGACAGCCCCAGCATTTT
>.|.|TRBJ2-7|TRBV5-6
CASSLRGSYEQYF
TGTGCCAGCAGCCTCAGGGGATCCTACGAGCAGTACTTC
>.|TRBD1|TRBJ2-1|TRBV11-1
CASSYRGNYNEQFF
TGTGCCAGCAGCTACAGGGGGAACTACAATGAGCAGTTCTTC
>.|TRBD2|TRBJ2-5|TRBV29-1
CSVPGLAGVVETQYF
TGCAGCGTTCCCGGACTAGCGGGAGTAGTAGAGACCCAGTACTTC
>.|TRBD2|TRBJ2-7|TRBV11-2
CASSQDRGGAYEQYF
TGCGCCAGCAGCCAAGATCGGGGGGGGGCCTACGAGCAGTACTTC
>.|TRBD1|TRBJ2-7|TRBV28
CASNPRTGYEQYF
TGTGCCAGCAACCCTCGGACAGGGTACGAGCAGTACTTC
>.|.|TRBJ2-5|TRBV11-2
CASSFATSPQETQYF
TGTGCCAGCAGCTTTGCTACTAGCCCGCAAGAGACCCAGTACTTC
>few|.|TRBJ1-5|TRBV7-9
CARYGGNQPQHF
TGTGCCAGGTACGGGGGGAATCAGCCCCAGCATTTT
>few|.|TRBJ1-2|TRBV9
CASSVRAAGGYGYTF
TGTGCCAGCAGCGTGAGGGCGGCGGGGGGCTATGGCTACACCTTC
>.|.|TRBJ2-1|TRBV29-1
CSVGTAFEQFF
TGCAGCGTTGGGACTGCGTTTGAGCAGTTCTTC
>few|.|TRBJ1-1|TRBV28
CASSLSGHEAFF
TGTGCCAGCAGCTTAAGTGGACACGAAGCTTTCTTT
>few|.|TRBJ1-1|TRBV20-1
CSARTGAEAFF
TGCAGTGCTAGGACGGGGGCTGAAGCTTTCTTT
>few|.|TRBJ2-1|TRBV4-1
CASSQDAPTSFEQFF
TGCGCCAGCAGCCAAGATGCCCCAACTAGCTTTGAGCAGTTCTTC